The 4 T cell receptor beta chains given below trace back to one sample, sequenced in a study of CD8+ T cells in alopecia areata. After isolation, RNA underwent reverse transcription to generate cDNA as the sequencing template. Generated by immunoSEQ multiplex PCR, the TCRdb table keeps only in-frame clones and is missing some. The data show about 140,000 clones, with roughly 53% seen just once and under 7.5% held by the top ten. Sequenced material: CD4+ T cells sorted from blood, taken at week 0. These TCRs come from a human donor with alopecia areata.

The chain uses TRBV6-5 and TRBJ1-1, with 8 bases identical to TRBD1. CDR1 MNHEY and CDR2 SVGAGI come from the germline V gene. The CDR3 runs 15 residues. J lost 3 bases, V lost 6 bases, and 9 bases had no gene match. CDR3 loop: CASRQGDIGDTEAFF. The CDR3 nucleotides read TGTGCCAGCAGACAGGGGGACATCGGGGACACTGAAGCTTTCTTT.

The chain joins TRBV29-1 to TRBJ1-5; 8 nucleotides line up with TRBD1. This CDR3 has 13 amino acids. Unmatched junction bases numbered 7, after V lost 4 bases and J lost 8 bases. Germline CDR1 reads SQVTM; CDR2 reads ANQGSEA. This chain's CDR3 is CSVVTGGKEPQHF. In nucleotides, the CDR3 is TGCAGCGTTGTAACAGGGGGAAAGGAGCCCCAGCATTTT.

This clone was counted only a few times. J is TRBJ2-2 and V is TRBV30; D is uncertain. The CDR3 loop spans 13 amino acids. Deletions cut 2 bases from V and 6 bases from J, with 10 bases between. Germline V gene sequence: CDR1 GTSNPN, CDR2 SVGIG (reference sequence). In DNA form, the CDR3 reads TGTGCCTGGAGTCCCACACCGGCCGGGGAGCTGTTTTTT. Translation: CAWSPTPAGELFF.

This clone was recorded once. The chain combines TRBV6-5 with TRBJ1-2, with a weak D call TRBD1 (6 bases). V lost 0 bases, J lost 3 bases, and 11 bases lay in between. The germline V gene has CDR1 MNHEY and CDR2 SVGAGI. This CDR3 contains 15 residues. CDR3 amino acids: CASSYSSGGDYGYTF. CDR3 sequence (DNA): TGTGCCAGCAGTTACTCGAGTGGGGGCGACTATGGCTACACCTTC.